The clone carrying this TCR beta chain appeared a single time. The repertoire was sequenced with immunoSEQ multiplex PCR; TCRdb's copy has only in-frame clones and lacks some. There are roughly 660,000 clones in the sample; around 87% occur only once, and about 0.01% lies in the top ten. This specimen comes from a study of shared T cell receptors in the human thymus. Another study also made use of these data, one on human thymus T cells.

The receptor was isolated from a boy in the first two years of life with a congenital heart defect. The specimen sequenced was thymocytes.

The CDR3 is CASSYYPQPGANVLTF. The CDR3 DNA sequence: TGTGCCAGCAGCTACTACCCACAACCTGGGGCCAACGTCCTGACTTTC. The J gene is TRBJ2-6, the V gene TRBV11-3; D not resolved. Germline V gene data show CDR1 as SGHNT and CDR2 as YENEEA. The CDR3 has 16 amino acids. Deletions cut 4 bases from V and 2 bases from J, with 12 bases between.